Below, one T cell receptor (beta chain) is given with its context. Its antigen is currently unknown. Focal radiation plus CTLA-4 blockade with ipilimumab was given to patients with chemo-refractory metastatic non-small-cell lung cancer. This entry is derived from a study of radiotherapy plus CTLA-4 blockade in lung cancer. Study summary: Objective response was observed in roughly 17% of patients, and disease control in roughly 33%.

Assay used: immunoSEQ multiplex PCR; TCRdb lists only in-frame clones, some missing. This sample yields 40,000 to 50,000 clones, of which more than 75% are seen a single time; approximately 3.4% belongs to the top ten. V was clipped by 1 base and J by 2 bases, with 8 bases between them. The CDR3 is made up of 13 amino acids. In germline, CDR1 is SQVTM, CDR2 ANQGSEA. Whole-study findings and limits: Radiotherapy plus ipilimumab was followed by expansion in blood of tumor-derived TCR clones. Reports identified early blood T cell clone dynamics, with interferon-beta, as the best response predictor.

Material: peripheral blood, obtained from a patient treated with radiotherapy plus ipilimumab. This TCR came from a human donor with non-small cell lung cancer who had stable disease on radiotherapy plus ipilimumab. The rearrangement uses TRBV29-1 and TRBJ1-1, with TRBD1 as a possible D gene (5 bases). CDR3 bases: TGCAGCGTTGAAGGACAGCAAAACACTGAAGCTTTCTTT. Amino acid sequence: CSVEGQQNTEAFF.